This is a list of T cell receptor beta chains from one sample in a study of blood T cell repertoires in COVID-19. Sequencing was performed with immunoSEQ multiplex PCR; in TCRdb, only in-frame clones are kept and a portion is missing. The table has about 160,000 clones, around four fifths seen once. The sample consisted of peripheral blood. The receptor source for this set is an elderly woman with acute or convalescent COVID-19. Both conserved end residues are part of each CDR3. The D gene is left open where the match is weak. Clone sizes are given selectively: once, few, many, or a class where the clone is expanded.

D gene: TRBD2; CDR3 length: 16; V gene: TRBV6-2/TRBV6-3; J gene: TRBJ2-7; clone size: few; CDR3 protein: CASSYRSGRAVDEQYF; CDR3 DNA: TGTGCCAGCAGTTACCGTAGCGGGAGGGCCGTGGACGAGCAGTACTTC
D gene: TRBD1; CDR3 length: 14; V gene: TRBV5-5; J gene: TRBJ1-5; clone size: NA; CDR3 protein: CASSLQGGNQPQHF; CDR3 DNA: TGTGCCAGCAGCCTGCAGGGGGGCAATCAGCCCCAGCATTTT
D gene: TRBD1; CDR3 length: 13; V gene: TRBV25-1; J gene: TRBJ2-3; clone size: NA; CDR3 protein: CASSEGATDTQYF; CDR3 DNA: TGTGCCAGCAGCGAGGGGGCCACAGATACGCAGTATTTT
D gene: NA; CDR3 length: 13; V gene: TRBV30; J gene: TRBJ2-1; clone size: NA; CDR3 protein: CAWSVLLANEQFF; CDR3 DNA: TGTGCCTGGAGTGTATTACTAGCCAATGAGCAGTTCTTC
D gene: TRBD2; CDR3 length: 14; V gene: TRBV9; J gene: TRBJ2-7; clone size: NA; CDR3 protein: CASSPSGGRDEQYF; CDR3 DNA: TGTGCCAGCAGCCCGAGTGGGGGGAGGGACGAGCAGTACTTC
D gene: TRBD1; CDR3 length: 13; V gene: TRBV5-1; J gene: TRBJ1-1; clone size: few; CDR3 protein: CASSFTGGTEAFF; CDR3 DNA: TGCGCCAGCAGCTTTACAGGGGGGACTGAAGCTTTCTTT
D gene: TRBD1; CDR3 length: 14; V gene: TRBV27; J gene: TRBJ1-2; clone size: NA; CDR3 protein: CASSPNDRGDGYTF; CDR3 DNA: TGTGCCAGCAGTCCCAACGACAGGGGAGATGGCTACACCTTC
D gene: NA; CDR3 length: 13; V gene: TRBV6-5; J gene: TRBJ2-7; clone size: NA; CDR3 protein: CASTLGVFYEQYF; CDR3 DNA: TGTGCCAGCACCCTAGGGGTATTTTACGAGCAGTACTTC
D gene: NA; CDR3 length: 14; V gene: TRBV6-1; J gene: TRBJ1-5; clone size: NA; CDR3 protein: CASSDFNSNQPQHF; CDR3 DNA: TGTGCCAGCAGTGATTTCAATAGCAATCAGCCCCAGCATTTT
D gene: TRBD2; CDR3 length: 13; V gene: TRBV3-1/TRBV3-2; J gene: TRBJ2-7; clone size: NA; CDR3 protein: CASSRLAGAEQYF; CDR3 DNA: TGTGCCAGCAGCCGACTAGCGGGAGCCGAGCAGTACTTC
D gene: TRBD2; CDR3 length: 15; V gene: TRBV14; J gene: TRBJ2-3; clone size: NA; CDR3 protein: CASSLPGLGAHTQYF; CDR3 DNA: TGTGCCAGCAGCCTACCGGGACTAGGAGCACATACGCAGTATTTT
D gene: NA; CDR3 length: 11; V gene: TRBV2; J gene: TRBJ2-7; clone size: few; CDR3 protein: CASSLLAEQYF; CDR3 DNA: TGTGCCAGCAGTCTGTTAGCCGAGCAGTACTTC
D gene: NA; CDR3 length: 14; V gene: TRBV27; J gene: TRBJ2-3; clone size: NA; CDR3 protein: CASSLRDNTDTQYF; CDR3 DNA: TGTGCCAGCAGTTTGAGAGATAACACAGATACGCAGTATTTT
D gene: TRBD2; CDR3 length: 18; V gene: TRBV9; J gene: TRBJ2-3; clone size: once; CDR3 protein: CASTHSSLAGGPEDTQYF; CDR3 DNA: TGTGCCAGCACCCATTCTTCTCTAGCGGGAGGGCCGGAAGATACGCAGTATTTT
D gene: NA; CDR3 length: 13; V gene: TRBV27; J gene: TRBJ1-1; clone size: NA; CDR3 protein: CASSLQGNTEAFF; CDR3 DNA: TGTGCCAGCAGTTTACAGGGGAACACTGAAGCTTTCTTT
D gene: TRBD2; CDR3 length: 14; V gene: TRBV10-2; J gene: TRBJ2-1; clone size: NA; CDR3 protein: CASREGLAPGEQFF; CDR3 DNA: TGCGCCAGCAGGGAAGGACTAGCGCCAGGGGAGCAGTTCTTC
D gene: NA; CDR3 length: 12; V gene: TRBV20-1; J gene: TRBJ1-5; clone size: NA; CDR3 protein: CSASEGHQPQHF; CDR3 DNA: TGCAGTGCTAGTGAGGGGCACCAGCCCCAGCATTTT
D gene: NA; CDR3 length: 13; V gene: TRBV29-1; J gene: TRBJ1-2; clone size: NA; CDR3 protein: CSVVTGFGYGYTF; CDR3 DNA: TGCAGCGTGGTTACAGGGTTTGGCTATGGCTACACCTTC
D gene: NA; CDR3 length: 12; V gene: TRBV27; J gene: TRBJ1-1; clone size: NA; CDR3 protein: CASTAGQSEAFF; CDR3 DNA: TGTGCCAGCACCGCGGGGCAGTCAGAAGCTTTCTTT
D gene: TRBD1; CDR3 length: 15; V gene: TRBV14; J gene: TRBJ1-4; clone size: NA; CDR3 protein: CASSIQGPLNEKLFF; CDR3 DNA: TGTGCCAGCAGCATACAGGGGCCGCTTAATGAAAAACTGTTTTTT
D gene: NA; CDR3 length: 14; V gene: TRBV19; J gene: TRBJ1-2; clone size: NA; CDR3 protein: CASSRQLRSYGYTF; CDR3 DNA: TGTGCCAGTAGTAGACAGCTCAGGAGCTATGGCTACACCTTC
D gene: NA; CDR3 length: 14; V gene: TRBV4-3; J gene: TRBJ1-4; clone size: NA; CDR3 protein: CASSQPPQNEKLFF; CDR3 DNA: TGCGCCAGCAGCCAACCCCCACAAAATGAAAAACTGTTTTTT
D gene: TRBD1; CDR3 length: 15; V gene: TRBV5-1; J gene: TRBJ1-1; clone size: NA; CDR3 protein: CASSTGQAITPEAFF; CDR3 DNA: TGCGCCAGCAGCACTGGACAGGCTATCACTCCGGAAGCTTTCTTT
D gene: NA; CDR3 length: 13; V gene: TRBV27; J gene: TRBJ1-5; clone size: NA; CDR3 protein: CASSLSANQPQHF; CDR3 DNA: TGTGCCAGCAGTTTATCGGCTAATCAGCCCCAGCATTTT
D gene: NA; CDR3 length: 13; V gene: TRBV7-9; J gene: TRBJ2-7; clone size: many; CDR3 protein: CASSWGTDYEQYF; CDR3 DNA: TGTGCCAGCAGCTGGGGCACAGACTACGAGCAGTACTTC
D gene: TRBD2; CDR3 length: 15; V gene: TRBV24-1; J gene: TRBJ2-1; clone size: NA; CDR3 protein: CATSEGTSQLNEQFF; CDR3 DNA: TGTGCCACCAGTGAAGGGACTAGTCAGTTGAATGAGCAGTTCTTC
D gene: NA; CDR3 length: 15; V gene: TRBV7-9; J gene: TRBJ2-5; clone size: NA; CDR3 protein: CASSSSSTPSETQYF; CDR3 DNA: TGTGCCAGCAGCTCTTCAAGCACCCCCTCAGAGACCCAGTACTTC
D gene: TRBD1; CDR3 length: 15; V gene: TRBV5-1; J gene: TRBJ1-2; clone size: NA; CDR3 protein: CASSLEWGTGAGYTF; CDR3 DNA: TGCGCCAGCAGCTTGGAGTGGGGGACAGGAGCCGGCTACACCTTC
D gene: TRBD2; CDR3 length: 16; V gene: TRBV4-1; J gene: TRBJ2-2; clone size: few; CDR3 protein: CASSQGLAGVTGELFF; CDR3 DNA: TGCGCCAGCAGCCAAGGACTAGCGGGAGTTACCGGGGAGCTGTTTTTT
D gene: NA; CDR3 length: 13; V gene: TRBV11-2; J gene: TRBJ1-1; clone size: NA; CDR3 protein: CASSLEGAVGAFF; CDR3 DNA: TGTGCCAGCAGCTTAGAGGGAGCCGTGGGAGCTTTCTTT
D gene: TRBD2; CDR3 length: 16; V gene: TRBV5-1; J gene: TRBJ2-1; clone size: NA; CDR3 protein: CASRRGTSPAYNEQFF; CDR3 DNA: TGCGCCAGCAGGCGGGGGACTTCGCCAGCCTACAATGAGCAGTTCTTC
D gene: TRBD1; CDR3 length: 15; V gene: TRBV5-1; J gene: TRBJ1-2; clone size: NA; CDR3 protein: CASSLLNGQGDGYTF; CDR3 DNA: TGCGCCAGCAGCTTACTAAATGGACAGGGAGATGGCTACACCTTC
D gene: NA; CDR3 length: 14; V gene: TRBV28; J gene: TRBJ2-2; clone size: NA; CDR3 protein: CASRRGDNTGELFF; CDR3 DNA: TGTGCCAGCAGGCGGGGAGACAACACCGGGGAGCTGTTTTTT
D gene: NA; CDR3 length: 14; V gene: TRBV9; J gene: TRBJ2-6; clone size: few; CDR3 protein: CASSVRGGANVLTF; CDR3 DNA: TGTGCCAGCAGCGTACGCGGTGGGGCCAACGTCCTGACTTTC
D gene: TRBD2; CDR3 length: 18; V gene: TRBV2; J gene: TRBJ2-2; clone size: NA; CDR3 protein: CASSGRTSGRANTGELFF; CDR3 DNA: TGTGCCAGCAGTGGCAGGACTAGCGGGAGGGCGAACACCGGGGAGCTGTTTTTT
D gene: NA; CDR3 length: 14; V gene: TRBV6-2/TRBV6-3; J gene: TRBJ2-5; clone size: NA; CDR3 protein: CASTPSGREETQYF; CDR3 DNA: TGTGCCAGCACCCCATCCGGGAGAGAAGAGACCCAGTACTTC
D gene: TRBD1; CDR3 length: 13; V gene: TRBV29-1; J gene: TRBJ2-7; clone size: NA; CDR3 protein: CSVVGTVAAGQYF; CDR3 DNA: TGCAGCGTTGTCGGGACAGTCGCGGCTGGGCAGTACTTC
D gene: NA; CDR3 length: 15; V gene: TRBV6-5; J gene: TRBJ1-5; clone size: NA; CDR3 protein: CASTQGGGIGQPQHF; CDR3 DNA: TGTGCCAGCACCCAAGGGGGAGGGATTGGTCAGCCCCAGCATTTT
D gene: NA; CDR3 length: 14; V gene: TRBV5-1; J gene: TRBJ1-2; clone size: few; CDR3 protein: CASSISQGSNGYTF; CDR3 DNA: TGCGCCAGCAGCATCTCACAGGGAAGTAATGGCTACACCTTC
D gene: NA; CDR3 length: 12; V gene: TRBV18; J gene: TRBJ2-3; clone size: NA; CDR3 protein: CASSPPGDTQYF; CDR3 DNA: TGTGCCAGCTCGCCCCCGGGGGATACGCAGTATTTT
D gene: NA; CDR3 length: 14; V gene: TRBV6-5; J gene: TRBJ1-3; clone size: NA; CDR3 protein: CATRSWPSGNTIYF; CDR3 DNA: TGTGCCACACGATCCTGGCCCTCTGGAAACACCATATATTTT
D gene: NA; CDR3 length: 14; V gene: TRBV11-3; J gene: TRBJ2-1; clone size: NA; CDR3 protein: CASSFGLAYNEQFF; CDR3 DNA: TGTGCCAGCAGCTTTGGTCTAGCTTACAATGAGCAGTTCTTC
D gene: NA; CDR3 length: 14; V gene: TRBV10-2; J gene: TRBJ1-6; clone size: few; CDR3 protein: CASSFREDYSPLHF; CDR3 DNA: TGCGCCAGCAGTTTTCGGGAGGACTATTCACCCCTCCACTTT
D gene: NA; CDR3 length: 14; V gene: TRBV2; J gene: TRBJ1-1; clone size: NA; CDR3 protein: CASTLVGQNTEAFF; CDR3 DNA: TGTGCCAGCACCCTTGTGGGCCAGAACACTGAAGCTTTCTTT
D gene: TRBD1; CDR3 length: 14; V gene: TRBV6-2/TRBV6-3; J gene: TRBJ1-2; clone size: NA; CDR3 protein: CASSYGRTGSGYTF; CDR3 DNA: TGTGCCAGCAGTTATGGAAGGACAGGGAGCGGCTACACCTTC
D gene: NA; CDR3 length: 14; V gene: TRBV19; J gene: TRBJ2-7; clone size: once; CDR3 protein: CASSPRADSYEQYF; CDR3 DNA: TGTGCCAGTAGCCCCCGGGCGGACAGCTACGAGCAGTACTTC
D gene: TRBD2; CDR3 length: 15; V gene: TRBV7-2; J gene: TRBJ2-1; clone size: NA; CDR3 protein: CASTFSGTPYNEQFF; CDR3 DNA: TGTGCCAGCACCTTTAGCGGGACCCCTTACAATGAGCAGTTCTTC